The 9 T cell receptor beta chains below all came from one sample that was sequenced in a study of CD8 T cells in Susac syndrome. Reverse transcription of 0.5 to 1 ug RNA was performed with random hexamers. TCRdb used MiXCR to reprocess the immunoSEQ multiplex PCR reads, holding one entry per CDR3 protein. The repertoire holds roughly 150,000 distinct CDR3 sequences, with around 95% as singletons. What was sequenced was CD8+ T cells from PBMCs. The receptors were gathered from a human donor with multiple sclerosis.

V and J are TRBV30 and TRBJ1-2; D gene unclear. The V end was cut by 0 bases, the J end by 4 bases, with 12 bases between. CDR1 is GTSNPN and CDR2 is SVGIG in the germline V gene (reference sequence). CDR3 length: 14 residues. The CDR3 region has the DNA TGTGCCTGGAGTGTAGGAGGGAGTGGCTATGGCTACACCTTC. Translation gives CAWSVGGSGYGYTF.

The rearrangement links TRBV7-3 to TRBJ2-1, with no clear D. Trimming took off 5 bases at V and 5 bases at J, with 22 bases between the two ends. The CDR3 consists of 17 residues. Germline V gene data show CDR1 as SGHTA and CDR2 as FQGTGA. The CDR3 protein is CASSPRGRNSYHNEQFF. The DNA of the CDR3 is TGTGCCAGCAGCCCACGCGGACGTAACTCCTATCACAATGAGCAGTTCTTC. The variable domain in full, with the rest retrieved from reference TRBV7-3 and TRBJ2-1, is GAGVSQTPSNKVTEKGKYVELRCDPISGHTALYWYRQSLGQGPEFLIYFQGTGAADDSGLPNDRFFAVRPEGSVSTLKIQRTERGDSAVYLCASSPRGRNSYHNEQFFGPGTRLTVL.

With regard to this clonotype: One end of the junction is discordant with germline, which a read error may explain. The V and J genes are TRBV29-1 and TRBJ1-1; D call uncertain. Germline CDR1 SQVTM, CDR2 ANQGSEA. The CDR3 totals 12 residues. Written as DNA, the CDR3 is TGCAGCGTTTTCGGGGAGAACACTGGAGCTTTCTTT. Protein sequence: CSVFGENTGAFF.

The chain carries TRBV5-6 and TRBJ2-1, with D possibly matching TRBD1 (5 bases). The V gene lost 7 bases and the J gene lost 0 bases, with 8 bases spanning the gap. CDR1 is SGHDT, CDR2 YYEEEE, per germline. The CDR3 runs to 13 residues. CDR3 loop: CASGADSYNEQFF. In DNA form, the CDR3 reads TGTGCCAGCGGGGCGGACTCCTACAATGAGCAGTTCTTC. The full variable domain, with the rest looked up from reference TRBV5-6 and TRBJ2-1, is DAGVTQSPTHLIKTRGQQVTLRCSPKSGHDTVSWYQQALGQGPQFIFQYYEEEERQRGNFPDRFSGHQFPNYSSELNVNALLLGDSALYLCASGADSYNEQFFGPGTRLTVL.

This rearrangement joins TRBV20-1 to TRBJ2-1; D unresolved. This CDR3 spans 12 amino acids. Germline CDR1 reads DFQATT; CDR2 reads SNEGSKA (reference sequence). Trimming pared 5 bases from V and 6 bases from J, leaving 11 bases between. CDR3 sequence reads: CSARTGFNEQFF. CDR3 nucleotide sequence: TGCAGTGCTCGGACGGGTTTCAATGAGCAGTTCTTC.

The rearrangement uses TRBV7-2 and TRBJ1-5; no clear D. Trimming removed 1 base at V and 6 bases at J, with 13 bases between. The germline V gene encodes CDR1 SGHTA and CDR2 FQGNSA. CDR3 size: 15 residues. The CDR3 sequence is CASSLELMVGQPQHF. The CDR3 region has the DNA TGTGCCAGCAGCTTAGAGTTGATGGTAGGTCAGCCCCAGCATTTT.

V and J are TRBV3-1 and TRBJ2-1; tentatively, D is TRBD1 (6 bases). CDR1 LGHDT and CDR2 YNNKEL come from the germline V gene (reference sequence). CDR3 size: 14 residues. V was shortened by 5 bases and J by 0 bases, with 8 bases between the two germline ends. CDR3 coding DNA: TGTGCCAGCAGCGGGACATTCTCCTACAATGAGCAGTTCTTC. Encoded protein: CASSGTFSYNEQFF.

The chain couples TRBV9 to TRBJ2-3; D uncertain. The ends were cut back, 4 bases at V and 0 bases at J, with 12 bases in the middle. From germline, CDR1 is SGDLS and CDR2 YYNGEE. The CDR3 spans 15 residues. CDR3 residues: CASSPNLRSTDTQYF. The CDR3 coding sequence is TGTGCCAGCAGCCCCAATTTACGAAGCACAGATACGCAGTATTTT.

The rearrangement joins TRBV12-3 or TRBV12-4 to TRBJ1-5; D is undetermined. V was trimmed by 1 base and J by 8 bases, leaving 6 bases between them. CDR3 length: 12 residues. As DNA, the CDR3 is TGTGCCAGCAGTTTAGGGGCGGAGCCCCAGCATTTT. Protein product: CASSLGAEPQHF.